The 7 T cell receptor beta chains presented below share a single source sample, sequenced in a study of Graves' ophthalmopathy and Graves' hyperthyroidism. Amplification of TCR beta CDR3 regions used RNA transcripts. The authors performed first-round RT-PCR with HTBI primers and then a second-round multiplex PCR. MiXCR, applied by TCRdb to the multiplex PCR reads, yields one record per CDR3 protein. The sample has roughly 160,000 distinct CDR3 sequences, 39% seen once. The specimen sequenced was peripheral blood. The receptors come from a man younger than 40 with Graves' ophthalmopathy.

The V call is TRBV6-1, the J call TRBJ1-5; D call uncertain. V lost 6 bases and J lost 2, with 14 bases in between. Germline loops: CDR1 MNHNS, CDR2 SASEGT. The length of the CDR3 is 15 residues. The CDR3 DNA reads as TGTGCCAGCAGGGGGAGTAGCGGTGGCAATCAGCCCCAGCATTTT. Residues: CASRGSSGGNQPQHF.

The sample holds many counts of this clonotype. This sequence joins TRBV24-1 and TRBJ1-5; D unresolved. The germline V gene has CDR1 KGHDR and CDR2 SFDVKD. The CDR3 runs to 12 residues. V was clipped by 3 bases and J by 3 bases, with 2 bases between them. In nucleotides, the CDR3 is TGTGCCACCAGTGATGCCAATCAGCCCCAGCATTTT. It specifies CATSDANQPQHF.

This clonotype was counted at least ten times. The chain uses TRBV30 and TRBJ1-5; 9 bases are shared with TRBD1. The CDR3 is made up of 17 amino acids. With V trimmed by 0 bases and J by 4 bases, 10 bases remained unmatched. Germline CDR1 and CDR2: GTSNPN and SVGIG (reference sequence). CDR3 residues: CAWSVYRGRLGNQPQHF. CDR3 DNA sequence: TGTGCCTGGAGTGTATACAGGGGGCGCCTTGGGAATCAGCCCCAGCATTTT.

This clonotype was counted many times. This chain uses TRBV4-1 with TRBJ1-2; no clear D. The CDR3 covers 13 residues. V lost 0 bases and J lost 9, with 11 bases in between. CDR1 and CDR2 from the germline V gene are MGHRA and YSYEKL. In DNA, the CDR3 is TGCGCCAGCAGCCAAGATGGCCCCAGGAGCTACACCTTC. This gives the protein CASSQDGPRSYTF.

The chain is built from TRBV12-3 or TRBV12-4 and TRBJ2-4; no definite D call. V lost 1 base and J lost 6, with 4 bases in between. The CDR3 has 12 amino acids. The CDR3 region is CASSLGLNIQYF. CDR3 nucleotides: TGTGCCAGCAGTTTAGGGTTAAACATTCAGTACTTC.

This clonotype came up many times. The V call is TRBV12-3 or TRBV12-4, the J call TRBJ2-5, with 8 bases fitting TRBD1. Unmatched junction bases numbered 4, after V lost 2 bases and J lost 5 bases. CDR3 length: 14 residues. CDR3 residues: CASSLTQGVETQYF. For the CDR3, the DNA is TGTGCCAGCAGTTTAACACAGGGGGTCGAGACCCAGTACTTC.

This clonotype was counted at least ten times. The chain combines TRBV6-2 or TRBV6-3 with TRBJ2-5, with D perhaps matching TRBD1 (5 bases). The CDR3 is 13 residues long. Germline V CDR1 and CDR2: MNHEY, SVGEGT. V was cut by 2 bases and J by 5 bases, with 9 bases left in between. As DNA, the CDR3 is TGTGCCAGCAGTTACAGCAGGGCGGAGACCCAGTACTTC. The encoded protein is CASSYSRAETQYF.